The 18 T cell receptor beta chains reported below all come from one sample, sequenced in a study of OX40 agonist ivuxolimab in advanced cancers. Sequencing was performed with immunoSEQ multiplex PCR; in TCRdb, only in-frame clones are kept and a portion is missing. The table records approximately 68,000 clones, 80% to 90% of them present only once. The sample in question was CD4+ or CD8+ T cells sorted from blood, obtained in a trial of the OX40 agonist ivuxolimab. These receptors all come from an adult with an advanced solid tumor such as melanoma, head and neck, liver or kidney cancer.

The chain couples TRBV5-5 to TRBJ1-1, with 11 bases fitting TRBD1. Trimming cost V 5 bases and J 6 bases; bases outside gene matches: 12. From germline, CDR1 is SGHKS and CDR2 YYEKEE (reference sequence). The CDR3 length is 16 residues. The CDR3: CASRFGQGALQAEAFF. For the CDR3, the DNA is TGTGCCAGCAGATTCGGACAGGGGGCATTACAAGCTGAAGCTTTCTTT.

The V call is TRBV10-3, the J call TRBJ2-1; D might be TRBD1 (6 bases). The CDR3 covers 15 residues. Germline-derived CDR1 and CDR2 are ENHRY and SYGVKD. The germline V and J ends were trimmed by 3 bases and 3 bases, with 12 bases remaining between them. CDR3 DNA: TGTGCCATCAGTGACAGGGGTACCAACTACAATGAGCAGTTCTTC. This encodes CAISDRGTNYNEQFF.

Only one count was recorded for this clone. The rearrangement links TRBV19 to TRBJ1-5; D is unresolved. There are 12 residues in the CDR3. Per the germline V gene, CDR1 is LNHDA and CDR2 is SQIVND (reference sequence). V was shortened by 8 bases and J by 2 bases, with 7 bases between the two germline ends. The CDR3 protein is CASRRGNQPQHF. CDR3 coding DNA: TGTGCCAGTCGCCGAGGCAATCAGCCCCAGCATTTT. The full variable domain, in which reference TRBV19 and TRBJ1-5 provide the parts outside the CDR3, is DGGITQSPKYLFRKEGQNVTLSCEQNLNHDAMYWYRQDPGQGLRLIYYSQIVNDFQKGDIAEGYSVSREKKESFPLTVTSAQKNPTAFYLCASRRGNQPQHFGDGTRLSIL.

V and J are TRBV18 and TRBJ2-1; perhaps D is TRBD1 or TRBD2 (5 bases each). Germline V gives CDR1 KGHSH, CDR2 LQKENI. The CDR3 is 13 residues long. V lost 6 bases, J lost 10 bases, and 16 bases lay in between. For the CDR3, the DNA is TGTGCCAGCTCCCCCTCTCGGGACGGGGAGCAGTTCTTC. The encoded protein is CASSPSRDGEQFF.

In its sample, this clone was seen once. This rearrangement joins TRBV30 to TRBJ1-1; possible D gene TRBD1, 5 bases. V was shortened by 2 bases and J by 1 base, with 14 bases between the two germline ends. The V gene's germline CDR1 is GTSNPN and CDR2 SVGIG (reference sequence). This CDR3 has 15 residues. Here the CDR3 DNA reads TGTGCCTGGAGTAGCTTAGGGGCGGCGAACACTGAAGCTTTCTTT. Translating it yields CAWSSLGAANTEAFF.

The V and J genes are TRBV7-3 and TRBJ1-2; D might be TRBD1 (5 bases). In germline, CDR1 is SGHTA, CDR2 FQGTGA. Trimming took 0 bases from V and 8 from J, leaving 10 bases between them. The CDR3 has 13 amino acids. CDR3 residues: CASSLTGAEGYTF. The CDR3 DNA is TGTGCCAGCAGCTTAACAGGGGCGGAGGGCTACACCTTC.

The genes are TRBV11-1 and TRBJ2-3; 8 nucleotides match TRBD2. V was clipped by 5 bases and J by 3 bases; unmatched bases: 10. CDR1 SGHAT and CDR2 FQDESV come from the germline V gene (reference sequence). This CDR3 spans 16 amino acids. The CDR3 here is CASSPVAGGPTDTQYF. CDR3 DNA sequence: TGTGCCAGCAGCCCCGTCGCGGGGGGACCAACAGATACGCAGTATTTT.

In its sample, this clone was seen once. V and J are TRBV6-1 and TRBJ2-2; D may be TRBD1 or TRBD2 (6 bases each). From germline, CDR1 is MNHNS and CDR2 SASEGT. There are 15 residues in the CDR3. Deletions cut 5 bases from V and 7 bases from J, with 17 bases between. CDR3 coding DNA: TGTGCCAGCAGTCCCCTGGGGGGCGCAAGCGGGGAGCTGTTTTTT. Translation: CASSPLGGASGELFF.

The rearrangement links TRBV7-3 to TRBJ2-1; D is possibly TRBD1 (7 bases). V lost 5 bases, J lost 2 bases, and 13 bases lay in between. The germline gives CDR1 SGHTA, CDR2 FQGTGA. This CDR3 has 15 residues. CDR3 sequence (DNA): TGTGCCAGCAGCCTCCAGGGGGGCCCCTACAATGAGCAGTTCTTC. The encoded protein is CASSLQGGPYNEQFF.

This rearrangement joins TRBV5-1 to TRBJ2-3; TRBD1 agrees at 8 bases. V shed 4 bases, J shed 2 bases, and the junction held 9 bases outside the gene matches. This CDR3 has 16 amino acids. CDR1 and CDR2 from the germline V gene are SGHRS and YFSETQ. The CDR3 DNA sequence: TGCGCCAGCAGCAGACAGGGGTCCCCTTTCACAGATACGCAGTATTTT. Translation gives CASSRQGSPFTDTQYF.

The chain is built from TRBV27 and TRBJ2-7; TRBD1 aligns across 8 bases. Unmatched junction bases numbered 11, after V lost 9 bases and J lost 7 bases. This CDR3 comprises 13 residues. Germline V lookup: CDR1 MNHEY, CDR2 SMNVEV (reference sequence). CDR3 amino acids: CASRTGPPGEQYF. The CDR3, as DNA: TGTGCCAGTCGGACAGGGCCCCCTGGGGAGCAGTACTTC.

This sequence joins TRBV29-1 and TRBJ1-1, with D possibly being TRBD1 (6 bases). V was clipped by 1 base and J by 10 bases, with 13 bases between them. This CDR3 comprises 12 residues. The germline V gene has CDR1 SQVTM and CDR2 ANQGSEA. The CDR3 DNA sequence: TGCAGCGTTGAAGTAGGACAGCAAGGAGCTTTCTTT. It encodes CSVEVGQQGAFF.

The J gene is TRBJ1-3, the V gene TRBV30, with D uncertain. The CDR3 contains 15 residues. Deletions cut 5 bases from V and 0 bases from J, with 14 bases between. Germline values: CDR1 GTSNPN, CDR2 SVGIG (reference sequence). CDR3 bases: TGTGCCTGGGCACTCGGCGGCGGCTCTGGAAACACCATATATTTT. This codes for CAWALGGGSGNTIYF.

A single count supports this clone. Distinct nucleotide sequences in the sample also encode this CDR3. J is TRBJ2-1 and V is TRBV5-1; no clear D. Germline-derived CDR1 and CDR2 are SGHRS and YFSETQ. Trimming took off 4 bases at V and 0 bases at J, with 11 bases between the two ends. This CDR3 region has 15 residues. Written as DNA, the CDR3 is TGCGCCAGCAGCCAAACTAAGAGCTCCTACAATGAGCAGTTCTTC. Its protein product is CASSQTKSSYNEQFF.

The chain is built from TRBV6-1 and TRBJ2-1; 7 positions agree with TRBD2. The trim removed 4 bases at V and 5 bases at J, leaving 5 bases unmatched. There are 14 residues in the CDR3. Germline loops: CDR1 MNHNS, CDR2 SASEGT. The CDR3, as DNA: TGTGCCAGCAGTGCGGGACTAAACAACAATGAGCAGTTCTTC. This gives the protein CASSAGLNNNEQFF.

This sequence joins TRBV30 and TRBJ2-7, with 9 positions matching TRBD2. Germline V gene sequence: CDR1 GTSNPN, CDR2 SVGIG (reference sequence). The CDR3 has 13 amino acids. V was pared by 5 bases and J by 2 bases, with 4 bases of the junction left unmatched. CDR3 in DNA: TGTGCCTGGGGGCTAGCGGGACCCTACGAGCAGTACTTC. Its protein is CAWGLAGPYEQYF. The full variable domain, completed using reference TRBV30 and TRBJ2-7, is SQTIHQWPATLVQPVGSPLSLECTVEGTSNPNLYWYRQAAGRGLQLLFYSVGIGQISSEVPQNLSASRPQDRQFILSSKKLLLSDSGFYLCAWGLAGPYEQYFGPGTRLTVT.

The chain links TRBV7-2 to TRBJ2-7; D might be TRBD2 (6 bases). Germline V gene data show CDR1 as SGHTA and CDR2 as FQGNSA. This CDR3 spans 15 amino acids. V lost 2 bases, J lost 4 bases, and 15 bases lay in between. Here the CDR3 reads CASSLYLGRRYEQYF. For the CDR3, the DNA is TGTGCCAGCAGCTTATATCTAGGGAGGCGGTACGAGCAGTACTTC.

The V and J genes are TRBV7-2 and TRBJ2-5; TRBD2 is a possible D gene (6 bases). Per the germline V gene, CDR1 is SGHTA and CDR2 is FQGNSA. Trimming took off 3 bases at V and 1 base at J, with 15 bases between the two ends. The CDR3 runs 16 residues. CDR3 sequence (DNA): TGTGCCAGCAGCTTCCGCCGAGCAGCGGGCCAAGAGACCCAGTACTTC. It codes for CASSFRRAAGQETQYF.